This TCR beta chain appears in the sequencing data of a study of blood T cell repertoires in COVID-19. Per the original data handling: Estimation of nucleated cell counts was performed using reference gene primer amplification. Clones were read by immunoSEQ multiplex PCR, and TCRdb kept only the in-frame ones, dropping some. That table is the source of V, J and clone size, and D and trimming were worked out from the DNA. The repertoire includes tens of thousands of clones, approximately 80% of them detected once, and 15% to 20% sits in the top ten. This CDR3 spans 14 amino acids. Trimming stripped 2 bases from V and 9 bases from J, with 16 bases between. Per the germline V gene, CDR1 is MNHNS and CDR2 is SASEGT.

The sample comprised peripheral blood. The TCR comes from a woman aged 55-75 years with acute or convalescent COVID-19. The V and J genes are TRBV6-1 and TRBJ2-5; TRBD2 is a possible D gene (5 bases). The CDR3 loop is CASSESQSGSSQYF. The CDR3 nucleotides read TGTGCCAGCAGTGAATCTCAGAGCGGATCGTCCCAGTACTTC.